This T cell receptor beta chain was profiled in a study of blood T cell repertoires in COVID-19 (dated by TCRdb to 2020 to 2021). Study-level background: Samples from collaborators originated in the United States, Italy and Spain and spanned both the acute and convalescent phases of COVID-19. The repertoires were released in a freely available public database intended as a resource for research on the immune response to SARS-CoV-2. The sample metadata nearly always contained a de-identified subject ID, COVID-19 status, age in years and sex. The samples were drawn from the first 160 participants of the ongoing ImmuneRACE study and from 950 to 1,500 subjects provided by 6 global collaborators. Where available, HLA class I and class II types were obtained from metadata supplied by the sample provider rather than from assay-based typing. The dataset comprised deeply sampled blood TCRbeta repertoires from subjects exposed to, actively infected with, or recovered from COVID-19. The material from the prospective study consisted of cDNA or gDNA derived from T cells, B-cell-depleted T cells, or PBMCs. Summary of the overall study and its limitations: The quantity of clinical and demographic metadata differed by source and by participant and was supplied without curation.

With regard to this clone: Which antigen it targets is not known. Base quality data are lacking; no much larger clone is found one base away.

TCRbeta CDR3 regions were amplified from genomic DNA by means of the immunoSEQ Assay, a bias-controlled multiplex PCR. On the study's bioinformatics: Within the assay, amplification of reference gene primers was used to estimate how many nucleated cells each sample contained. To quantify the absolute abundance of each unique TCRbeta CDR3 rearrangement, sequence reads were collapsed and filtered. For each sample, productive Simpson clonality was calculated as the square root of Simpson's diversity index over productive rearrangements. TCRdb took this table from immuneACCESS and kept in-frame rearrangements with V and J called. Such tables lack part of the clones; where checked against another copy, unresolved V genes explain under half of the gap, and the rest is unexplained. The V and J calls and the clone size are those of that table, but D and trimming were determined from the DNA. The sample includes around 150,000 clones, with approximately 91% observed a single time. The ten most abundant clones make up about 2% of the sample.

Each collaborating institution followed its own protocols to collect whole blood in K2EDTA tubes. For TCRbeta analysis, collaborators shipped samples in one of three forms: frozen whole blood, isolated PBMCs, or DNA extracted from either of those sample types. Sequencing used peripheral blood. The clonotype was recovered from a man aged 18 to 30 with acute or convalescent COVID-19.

The DNA is TGTGCCAGCAGCCCCACTAGCGGGGGGGCCGGGGAGCAGTACTTC. Translation gives CASSPTSGGAGEQYF. The chain uses TRBV6-5 and TRBJ2-7, with 13 junctional bases fitting TRBD2. V and J are trimmed by 6 bases and 7 bases, and the gene matches miss 9 bases of the junction. CDR1 and CDR2, looked up from the germline V gene, are MNHEY and SVGAGI. Its CDR3 holds 15 amino acids, cysteine through phenylalanine. The read is trimmed to its CDR3 DNA, 45 bases read in frame from base 1.